One and the same sample provided the 31 T cell receptor beta chains below, sequenced in a study of T-cell memory formation after mild COVID-19. TCRdb re-called the 5' RACE reads with MiXCR, one entry per CDR3 protein. The table has approximately 110,000 distinct CDR3 sequences, around a fifth seen once; the top ten hold approximately 40%. The sample comprised PBMCs or a T cell subset sorted from them (not recorded which). These receptors originate from a man aged 18 to 35 who had mild COVID-19 (a few samples of this study predate the infection). Cell type and time point are not known.

This clonotype has a handful of counts. The V and J genes are TRBV5-1 and TRBJ1-5; the D gene is possibly TRBD1 (5 bases). CDR3 length: 15 amino acids. With 3 bases removed from V and 4 bases from J, the gap between germline ends came to 14 bases. Germline V gene lookup returns CDR1 SGHRS and CDR2 YFSETQ. DNA for the CDR3: TGCGCCAGCAGCTGGACCGGGACGGCGAATCAGCCCCAGCATTTT. Translated, it gives CASSWTGTANQPQHF.

V usage is TRBV29-1 and J usage is TRBJ2-7, with D perhaps matching TRBD2 (5 bases). The V end was cut by 6 bases, the J end by 3 bases, with 12 bases between. Germline loops: CDR1 SQVTM, CDR2 ANQGSEA. The CDR3 covers 12 residues. CDR3 loop: CSVRTGSYEQYF. The CDR3 DNA follows: TGCAGCGTCCGGACGGGGAGCTACGAGCAGTACTTC.

There are a few counts of this clonotype. The rearrangement links TRBV28 to TRBJ2-1; D possibly uses TRBD1 or TRBD2 (5 bases each). V lost 11 bases, J lost 8 bases, and 22 bases lay in between. CDR1 is MDHEN and CDR2 is SYDVKM in the germline V gene. The CDR3 is made up of 14 amino acids. CDR3 protein: CAGSPTGPSHEQFF. CDR3 nucleotides: TGTGCCGGATCCCCCACGGGACCGTCACATGAGCAGTTCTTC.

The gene calls are TRBV7-2 and TRBJ2-3, with a tentative D call TRBD1 (5 bases). The germline CDR1 and CDR2 sequences are SGHTA and FQGNSA. The CDR3 length is 16 residues. Trimming removed 5 bases at V and 2 bases at J, with 17 bases between. Written as DNA, the CDR3 is TGTGCCAGCAGCCGGGCGGCAGGGATGGCCACAGATACGCAGTATTTT. Residues: CASSRAAGMATDTQYF.

This chain links TRBV4-2 with TRBJ2-1; possibly TRBD1 or TRBD2 for D (6 bases each). The CDR3 sequence is 16 residues long. V dropped 0 bases and J dropped 0 bases, with 9 bases sitting between them. The germline CDR1 and CDR2 sequences are LGHNA and YNFKEQ. CDR3 residues: CASSQEWGASYNEQFF. The DNA of the CDR3 is TGTGCCAGCAGCCAAGAGTGGGGGGCCTCCTACAATGAGCAGTTCTTC.

This clonotype was counted at least ten times. The chain employs TRBV5-6 and TRBJ2-7; possibly TRBD2 for D (7 bases). Germline assignment: CDR1 SGHDT and CDR2 YYEEEE. Trimming cost V 4 bases and J 6 bases, with 23 bases left between them. The CDR3 loop spans 16 amino acids. CDR3 bases: TGTGCCAGCAGCGACCTTGGCGGGGGCCTCCTCGGCGAGCAGTACGTC. It translates to CASSDLGGGLLGEQYV.

This clonotype was counted between two and nine times. This rearrangement joins TRBV7-9 to TRBJ2-3; no clear D. Germline CDR1 is SEHNR and CDR2 is FQNEAQ (reference sequence). This CDR3 region has 15 residues. Trimming shortened V by 0 bases and J by 1 base, and 8 bases separated the two germline ends. The DNA for the CDR3 is TGTGCCAGCAGCTTAGCAGGGCCGGGCACAGATACGCAGTATTTT. This sequence encodes CASSLAGPGTDTQYF. The entire variable domain, with the rest obtained from reference TRBV7-9 and TRBJ2-3, is as follows: DTGVSQNPRHKITKRGQNVTFRCDPISEHNRLYWYRQTLGQGPEFLTYFQNEAQLEKSRLLSDRFSAERPKGSFSTLEIQRTEQGDSAMYLCASSLAGPGTDTQYFGPGTRLTVL.

The chain links TRBV4-3 to TRBJ2-1; 7 positions agree with TRBD2. The germline gives CDR1 LGHNA, CDR2 YSLEER. The CDR3 covers 16 residues. V lost 3 bases, J lost 0 bases, and 5 bases stayed unmatched. The CDR3 spells CASSHWGGSSYNEQFF. DNA of the CDR3: TGCGCCAGCAGCCATTGGGGCGGGAGCTCCTACAATGAGCAGTTCTTC.

This rearrangement joins TRBV6-2 or TRBV6-3 to TRBJ2-5; D might be TRBD1 (6 bases). Germline assignment: CDR1 MNHEY and CDR2 SVGEGT. V lost 5 bases and J lost 4, with 14 bases in between. The CDR3 extends over 14 amino acids. The CDR3: CASSSKGVGETQYF. DNA of the CDR3: TGTGCCAGCAGTAGTAAGGGGGTAGGAGAGACCCAGTACTTC.

The genes are TRBV6-2 or TRBV6-3 and TRBJ2-2, with 7 bases matching TRBD1. Germline lookup yields CDR1 MNHEY and CDR2 SVGEGT. This CDR3 contains 14 residues. V lost 6 bases to trimming and J lost 3 bases; unmatched junction nucleotides: 4. The CDR3 nucleotides are TGTGCCAGCAGAGGGCAGGGGGACACCGGGGAGCTGTTTTTT. Its translation is CASRGQGDTGELFF.

The chain is built from TRBV6-2 or TRBV6-3 and TRBJ1-5; the D is unclear. Germline V gene lookup returns CDR1 MNHEY and CDR2 SVGEGT. The V gene lost 6 bases and the J gene lost 3 bases, with 15 bases spanning the gap. The CDR3 loop spans 15 amino acids. The CDR3 loop is CASSPTNGFNQPQHF. The CDR3 DNA reads as TGTGCCAGCAGCCCAACTAACGGTTTCAATCAGCCCCAGCATTTT.

The rearrangement links TRBV13 to TRBJ2-5; unclear D gene. Looked up from germline, CDR1 is PRHDT and CDR2 is FYEKMQ (reference sequence). This CDR3 is 13 amino acids long. V was shortened by 2 bases and J by 9 bases, with 13 bases between the two germline ends. The CDR3, as DNA: TGTGCCAGCAGCTTATCGATTATAAGAGCCCAGTACTTC. Translation: CASSLSIIRAQYF.

V and J are TRBV2 and TRBJ2-7, with 7 positions matching TRBD1. CDR3 length: 13 residues. The trim removed 4 bases at V and 3 bases at J, leaving 3 bases unmatched. CDR1 is SNHLY, CDR2 FYNNEI, per germline. CDR3 amino acids: CASSAGTDYEQYF. Here the CDR3 DNA reads TGTGCCAGCAGTGCCGGGACAGACTACGAGCAGTACTTC.

This clonotype showed up just a few times. This sequence joins TRBV6-2 or TRBV6-3 and TRBJ2-4, with D unclear. Per germline, CDR1 MNHEY and CDR2 SVGEGT. This CDR3 has 14 residues. Between the trimmed V and J ends, which lost 2 bases and 0 bases, there was a span of 5 bases. CDR3 sequence (DNA): TGTGCCAGCAGTTACAGCCTAGCCAAAAACATTCAGTACTTC. Protein: CASSYSLAKNIQYF.

This clonotype is a singleton in its sample. The rearrangement joins TRBV11-2 to TRBJ2-2; D unclear. CDR1 SGHAT and CDR2 FQNNGV come from the germline V gene. The CDR3 runs 15 residues. Trimming took 5 bases from V and 1 from J, leaving 11 bases between them. The CDR3 DNA reads as TGTGCCAGCAGCCCATTGTTGGGGAACACCGGGGAGCTGTTTTTT. Its translation: CASSPLLGNTGELFF.

This clonotype was counted between two and nine times. The chain has TRBV3-1 and TRBJ2-5; D is perhaps TRBD2 (7 bases). Germline loops: CDR1 LGHDT, CDR2 YNNKEL (reference sequence). This CDR3 comprises 15 residues. V lost 1 base, J lost 7 bases, and 16 bases lay in between. The CDR3 loop reads CASSQGTAGMRTQYF. In nucleotides, the CDR3 is TGTGCCAGCAGCCAAGGGACAGCGGGGATGCGGACCCAGTACTTC.

The chain has TRBV7-6 and TRBJ2-2; 7 bases align to TRBD1. V lost 5 bases to trimming and J lost 1 base; unmatched junction nucleotides: 10. Germline V gene data show CDR1 as SGHVS and CDR2 as FNYEAQ. The CDR3 is made up of 17 amino acids. The CDR3 here is CASSPLAGTENTGELFF. In DNA form, the CDR3 reads TGTGCCAGCAGCCCTCTCGCCGGGACAGAGAACACCGGGGAGCTGTTTTTT.

This clonotype was counted only a few times. The rearrangement links TRBV9 to TRBJ2-7; 8 bases are shared with TRBD2. The V gene end was trimmed by 2 bases and the J gene end by 6 bases; junction bases not matched to a gene: 10. The CDR3 runs to 15 residues. CDR1 is SGDLS and CDR2 is YYNGEE in the germline V gene. The chain's CDR3 is CASSVGSGGPGEQYF. DNA for the CDR3: TGTGCCAGCAGCGTTGGTTCGGGAGGGCCGGGCGAGCAGTACTTC. The full variable domain, its missing parts supplied by reference TRBV9 and TRBJ2-7, is DSGVTQTPKHLITATGQRVTLRCSPRSGDLSVYWYQQSLDQGLQFLIQYYNGEERAKGNILERFSAQQFPDLHSELNLSSLELGDSALYFCASSVGSGGPGEQYFGPGTRLTVT.

This chain uses TRBV10-3 with TRBJ2-7; TRBD2 might be the D (7 bases). This CDR3 has 14 amino acids. V lost 8 bases to trimming and J lost 3 bases, with 17 bases between them. The V gene's germline CDR1 is ENHRY and CDR2 SYGVKD. The CDR3 loop reads CAIGGGHRSYEQYF. In nucleotides, the CDR3 is TGTGCCATCGGGGGGGGCCACAGAAGCTACGAGCAGTACTTC.

This clonotype has a handful of counts. The chain employs TRBV12-3 or TRBV12-4 and TRBJ1-4; no clear D. The CDR3 length is 11 residues. V was shortened by 7 bases and J by 10 bases, with 10 bases between the two germline ends. As DNA, the CDR3 is TGTGCCAGCACTGACAACGGAAAACTGTTTTTT. Encoded protein: CASTDNGKLFF.

J is TRBJ2-5 and V is TRBV12-3 or TRBV12-4; D call uncertain. The CDR3 totals 14 residues. The V and J ends lost 1 base and 2 bases respectively, with 8 bases between them. The DNA for the CDR3 is TGTGCCAGCAGTTTAGAGCACACTCAAGAGACCCAGTACTTC. It specifies CASSLEHTQETQYF.

This clonotype was recorded a few times. This chain joins TRBV4-3 and TRBJ1-5; weak D call: TRBD1 (5 bases). The V end was cut by 0 bases, the J end by 5 bases, with 11 bases between. This CDR3 contains 15 residues. The germline V gene has CDR1 LGHNA and CDR2 YSLEER. CDR3 loop: CASSQDWQGYQPQHF. The DNA for the CDR3 is TGCGCCAGCAGCCAAGATTGGCAGGGCTATCAGCCCCAGCATTTT.

The chain couples TRBV5-1 to TRBJ2-1; 8 bases fit TRBD2. Germline trimming cut 6 bases from V and 8 bases from J; bases unmatched to any gene: 13. The germline V gene has CDR1 SGHRS and CDR2 YFSETQ. The CDR3 is made up of 15 amino acids. This CDR3 is CASNLLAGPLDEQFF. CDR3 nucleotide sequence: TGCGCCAGCAATCTGTTAGCGGGGCCTTTAGATGAGCAGTTCTTC. The complete variable domain, with remaining parts taken from reference TRBV5-1 and TRBJ2-1, reads KAGVTQTPRYLIKTRGQQVTLSCSPISGHRSVSWYQQTPGQGLQFLFEYFSETQRNKGNFPGRFSGRQFSNSRSEMNVSTLELGDSALYLCASNLLAGPLDEQFFGPGTRLTVL.

The table lists this clonotype with a few counts. The chain is built from TRBV4-1 and TRBJ1-5; D might be TRBD1 (6 bases). This CDR3 has 13 amino acids. V shed 4 bases and J shed 6 bases, with 10 bases lying between them. CDR1 MGHRA and CDR2 YSYEKL come from the germline V gene. The DNA of the CDR3 is TGCGCCAGCAGCCGACAGGTCTCTCAGCCCCAGCATTTT. Amino acid sequence: CASSRQVSQPQHF.

The sample holds a few counts of this clonotype. The rearrangement uses TRBV12-3 or TRBV12-4 and TRBJ2-7; D unresolved. This CDR3 comprises 13 residues. V was trimmed by 3 bases and J by 2 bases, leaving 8 bases between them. CDR3 in amino acids: CASSFLGPYEQYF. For the CDR3, the DNA is TGTGCCAGCAGTTTCTTAGGTCCCTACGAGCAGTACTTC.

V usage is TRBV20-1 and J usage is TRBJ2-7; no clear D gene. V shed 2 bases and J shed 0 bases, with 8 bases lying between them. Germline V gene data show CDR1 as DFQATT and CDR2 as SNEGSKA (reference sequence). There are 13 residues in the CDR3. This chain's CDR3 is CSARQASSYEQYV. CDR3 DNA sequence: TGCAGTGCTAGACAGGCGAGCTCCTACGAGCAGTACGTC.

The sample holds a few counts of this clonotype. This chain links TRBV12-3 or TRBV12-4 with TRBJ2-1; a weak D match, TRBD2 (5 bases). This CDR3 has 16 residues. The germline V and J ends were trimmed by 6 bases and 0 bases, with 15 bases remaining between them. CDR3: CASSPRIGSSYNEQFF. The CDR3 coding sequence is TGTGCCAGCAGCCCTCGGATAGGGAGCTCCTACAATGAGCAGTTCTTC.

CDR3 DNA sequence: TGCGCCAGCAGGCCAGATGCGAACACTGAAGCTTTCTTT. As protein: CASRPDANTEAFF. The chain is built from TRBV4-1 and TRBJ1-1; D uncertain. V shed 6 bases and J shed 1 base, with 9 bases lying between them. Germline CDR1 MGHRA, CDR2 YSYEKL. The CDR3 runs to 13 residues.

This clonotype occurred a few times. The chain joins TRBV7-9 to TRBJ2-5; D not resolved. V was pared by 5 bases and J by 2 bases, with 9 bases between. CDR1 SEHNR and CDR2 FQNEAQ come from the germline V gene (reference sequence). CDR3 length: 13 amino acids. The CDR3 DNA reads as TGTGCCAGCAGCCCCGCTTTGCAAGAGACCCAGTACTTC. Residues: CASSPALQETQYF.

This clonotype has only a few counts. The V and J genes are TRBV5-4 and TRBJ1-2; tentative D call: TRBD1 (6 bases). CDR3 size: 15 residues. Between the trimmed V and J ends, which lost 4 bases and 2 bases, there was a span of 15 bases. The germline CDR1 and CDR2 sequences are SGHNT and YYREEE (reference sequence). The CDR3 reads CASSDSGTFNYGYTF. The CDR3 bases are TGTGCCAGCAGCGATTCCGGGACATTCAACTATGGCTACACCTTC.

This chain connects TRBV13 to TRBJ1-2; D is uncertain. The ends were cut back, 2 bases at V and 4 bases at J, with 14 bases in the middle. Germline CDR1 and CDR2: PRHDT and FYEKMQ (reference sequence). This CDR3 comprises 15 residues. The CDR3 reads CASSLMGKPIYGYTF. The CDR3 DNA reads as TGTGCCAGCAGCTTAATGGGGAAACCGATCTATGGCTACACCTTC.